Below are 5 T cell receptor beta chains sequenced from a single sample in a study of T cell responses to AZD1222 COVID-19 vaccine. TCRdb's copy holds only in-frame clones and misses some; the assay was immunoSEQ multiplex PCR. The repertoire holds 100,000 or so clones, with 89% as singletons. The source was peripheral blood, collected 28 days after the second AZD1222 dose. Receptors were obtained from an adult who received the AZD1222 COVID-19 vaccine.

In nucleotides, the CDR3 is TGTGCCAGCGGATCCGGGACCTGGGAGACCGGGGAGCTGTTTTTT. It codes for CASGSGTWETGELFF. The gene calls are TRBV7-2 and TRBJ2-2; D may match TRBD1 or TRBD2 (5 bases each). Germline V CDR1 and CDR2: SGHTA, FQGNSA. The CDR3 consists of 15 residues. V lost 8 bases, J lost 5 bases, and 18 bases lay in between.

The CDR3 spells CASSPAGPPYEQYF. The CDR3 DNA sequence: TGTGCCAGCAGCCCAGCGGGACCCCCCTACGAGCAGTACTTC. V is TRBV7-2 and J is TRBJ2-7; 7 bases fit TRBD2. CDR3 length equals 14 residues. Germline CDR1 and CDR2: SGHTA and FQGNSA. J gave up 2 bases and V 5 bases, and 6 bases lay outside the gene matches.

This chain links TRBV6-6 with TRBJ1-5, with D unclear. V lost 2 bases and J 7 bases, leaving 9 bases between the germline ends. This CDR3 comprises 13 residues. Germline CDR1 is MNHNY and CDR2 is SVGAGI (reference sequence). The CDR3 DNA sequence: TGTGCCAGCAGTTACGGTACAGCCCAGCCCCAGCATTTT. This translates into CASSYGTAQPQHF.

This chain connects TRBV19 to TRBJ2-1; D remains ambiguous. The V gene's germline CDR1 is LNHDA and CDR2 SQIVND (reference sequence). The CDR3 totals 18 residues. The ends were cut back, 4 bases at V and 3 bases at J, with 22 bases in the middle. For the CDR3, the DNA is TGTGCCAGTAGTAGCCCTTTCAGGCCAGGCGGATTCTACAATGAGCAGTTCTTC. Its translation is CASSSPFRPGGFYNEQFF.

This chain connects TRBV18 to TRBJ1-4, with D maybe TRBD1 (6 bases). The CDR3 has 16 residues. Germline V gene sequence: CDR1 KGHSH, CDR2 LQKENI. The V gene lost 3 bases and the J gene lost 8 bases, with 19 bases spanning the gap. In DNA form, the CDR3 reads TGTGCCAGCTCACCCCTTGGGGGCGCGGTTGAAGAAAAACTGTTTTTT. It encodes CASSPLGGAVEEKLFF. The full variable domain, rest sourced from reference TRBV18 and TRBJ1-4, is NAGVMQNPRHLVRRRGQEARLRCSPMKGHSHVYWYRQLPEEGLKFMVYLQKENIIDESGMPKERFSAEFPKEGPSILRIQQVVRGDSAAYFCASSPLGGAVEEKLFFGSGTQLSVL.